The 30 T cell receptor beta chains below were found in one sample sequenced in a study of blood T cell repertoires in COVID-19. Generated by immunoSEQ multiplex PCR, the TCRdb table keeps only in-frame clones and is missing some. The data contain more than 150,000 clones, approximately 86% of them singletons. Material: PBMCs or T cells enriched from blood (not recorded which). The receptors originated from a woman aged 25 to 45 who had recovered from COVID-19.

The V call is TRBV6-5, the J call TRBJ2-1; 11 bases agree with TRBD2. The CDR3 covers 14 residues. The ends lost 5 bases at V and 7 bases at J; junction bases unmatched: 4. The germline V gene has CDR1 MNHEY and CDR2 SVGAGI. CDR3 bases: TGTGCCAGCAGTCTACTAGCGGGAGCAAATGAGCAGTTCTTC. Its translation is CASSLLAGANEQFF.

The chain is built from TRBV5-1 and TRBJ2-1; a possible D gene is TRBD1 (5 bases). Germline V gene sequence: CDR1 SGHRS, CDR2 YFSETQ. The CDR3 contains 14 residues. V shed 0 bases and J shed 7 bases, with 11 bases lying between them. The CDR3 DNA reads TGCGCCAGCAGCTTGGGACAGAGGATGAATGAGCAGTTCTTC. It yields the protein CASSLGQRMNEQFF.

This clone was seen more than once but under ten times. The rearrangement joins TRBV24-1 to TRBJ2-3, with 11 bases lining up with TRBD1. Germline loops: CDR1 KGHDR, CDR2 SFDVKD. V dropped 4 bases and J dropped 4; count of bases not matched to a gene: 6. The CDR3 is 16 residues long. CDR3 residues: CATSDTGTGGADTQYF. The CDR3 nucleotides are TGTGCCACCAGTGACACGGGGACAGGGGGTGCAGATACGCAGTATTTT.

This chain connects TRBV4-3 to TRBJ1-2; 7 bases fit TRBD1. The CDR3 contains 15 residues. From germline, CDR1 is LGHNA and CDR2 YSLEER. V shed 3 bases, J shed 5 bases, and the junction held 9 bases outside the gene matches. CDR3 in DNA: TGCGCCAGCAGCCAGGAATTACAGGGGTATTATGGCTACACCTTC. Amino acids: CASSQELQGYYGYTF.

The V gene is TRBV30, the J gene TRBJ1-4; a weak D match, TRBD1 (6 bases). V was cut by 3 bases and J by 6 bases, with 17 bases left in between. There are 15 residues in the CDR3. The V gene's germline CDR1 is GTSNPN and CDR2 SVGIG (reference sequence). CDR3 sequence: CAWSLNRVADEKLFF. The CDR3 DNA reads TGTGCCTGGAGCCTGAACAGGGTGGCGGATGAAAAACTGTTTTTT.

The gene calls are TRBV12-3 or TRBV12-4 and TRBJ2-7; D unresolved. Between the trimmed V and J ends, which lost 10 bases and 0 bases, there was a span of 10 bases. This CDR3 spans 12 amino acids. The CDR3 is CATGADSYEQYF. CDR3 in DNA: TGTGCCACCGGAGCCGACTCCTACGAGCAGTACTTC.

This chain joins TRBV7-8 and TRBJ1-5; 9 positions match TRBD1. This CDR3 has 16 residues. The germline V gene encodes CDR1 SGHVS and CDR2 FQNEAQ. J was trimmed by 2 bases and V by 4 bases; bases with no gene match: 6. CDR3 nucleotide sequence: TGTGCCAGCAGCTCCAGGACAGGGGCTGGCAATCAGCCCCAGCATTTT. It codes for CASSSRTGAGNQPQHF. Based on the CDR3 plus reference TRBV7-8 and TRBJ1-5, the full variable domain is GAGVSQSPRYKVAKRGQDVALRCDPISGHVSLFWYQQALGQGPEFLTYFQNEAQLDKSGLPSDRFFAERPEGSVSTLKIQRTQQEDSAVYLCASSSRTGAGNQPQHFGDGTRLSIL.

This sequence joins TRBV4-3 and TRBJ1-2; 7 nucleotides agree with TRBD1. CDR1 LGHNA and CDR2 YSLEER come from the germline V gene. J was trimmed by 5 bases and V by 0 bases; bases with no gene match: 9. The length of the CDR3 is 16 residues. The CDR3 nucleotides are TGCGCCAGCAGCCAAGATCGGGAGACAGGGCCGTATGGCTACACCTTC. Translated: CASSQDRETGPYGYTF.

CDR3: CASGQGVGNTIYF. The CDR3 nucleotides read TGTGCTAGTGGCCAAGGGGTGGGAAACACCATATATTTT. The chain uses TRBV12-5 and TRBJ1-3; tentatively, D is TRBD1 (5 bases). Per the germline V gene, CDR1 is LGHNT and CDR2 is FRNRAP. The CDR3 runs 13 residues. V was cut by 6 bases and J by 4 bases, with 10 bases left in between.

The CDR3 sequence is CASSQHILAGFSYEQYF. As DNA, the CDR3 is TGTGCCAGCAGTCAACACATCCTAGCGGGCTTTTCCTACGAGCAGTACTTC. This chain connects TRBV6-2 or TRBV6-3 to TRBJ2-7, with TRBD2 identical over 8 bases. CDR1 and CDR2 from the germline V gene are MNHEY and SVGEGT. The V and J ends lost 5 bases and 1 base, in that order; junction bases with no gene match: 13. The CDR3 loop spans 17 amino acids.

The chain combines TRBV11-2 with TRBJ2-1; 10 positions match TRBD2. Germline CDR1 SGHAT, CDR2 FQNNGV. This CDR3 contains 16 residues. V shed 0 bases, J shed 8 bases, and the junction held 7 bases outside the gene matches. This chain's CDR3 is CASSLDPPSGGHEQFF. Written as DNA, the CDR3 is TGTGCCAGCAGCTTAGATCCGCCTAGCGGGGGACATGAGCAGTTCTTC. The entire variable domain, with the rest obtained from reference TRBV11-2 and TRBJ2-1, is as follows: EAGVAQSPRYKIIEKRQSVAFWCNPISGHATLYWYQQILGQGPKLLIQFQNNGVVDDSQLPKDRFSAERLKGVDSTLKIQPAKLEDSAVYLCASSLDPPSGGHEQFFGPGTRLTVL.

V usage is TRBV7-3 and J usage is TRBJ2-3; D is perhaps TRBD2 (5 bases). Deletions cut 4 bases from V and 4 bases from J, with 12 bases between. CDR3 size: 14 residues. Germline CDR1 SGHTA, CDR2 FQGTGA. The CDR3 loop is CASSSTSFPDTQYF. In DNA, the CDR3 is TGTGCCAGCAGCTCCACTAGTTTCCCAGATACGCAGTATTTT.

CDR3 in amino acids: CASSISQGYRELFF. CDR3 bases: TGTGCCAGTAGTATTTCGCAGGGATATAGGGAGCTGTTTTTT. The chain is built from TRBV19 and TRBJ2-2; D perhaps matches TRBD1 (5 bases). The CDR3 is made up of 14 amino acids. V was clipped by 3 bases and J by 9 bases, with 14 bases between them. CDR1 and CDR2 from the germline V gene are LNHDA and SQIVND (reference sequence).

The chain carries TRBV18 and TRBJ2-3; 12 nucleotides match TRBD2. This CDR3 is 17 amino acids long. CDR1 is KGHSH, CDR2 LQKENI, per germline. V shed 2 bases, J shed 3 bases, and the junction held 6 bases outside the gene matches. CDR3 protein: CASSPSASGGETDTQYF. The CDR3 DNA follows: TGTGCCAGCTCACCATCGGCTAGCGGGGGGGAGACAGATACGCAGTATTTT.

The chain employs TRBV19 and TRBJ1-1, with D tentatively TRBD1 (6 bases). Trimming pared 7 bases from V and 1 base from J, leaving 10 bases between. The CDR3 consists of 13 residues. CDR1 is LNHDA and CDR2 is SQIVND in the germline V gene (reference sequence). The CDR3 nucleotides read TGTGCCAGTACAGGGGCGGGGAACACTGAAGCTTTCTTT. It codes for CASTGAGNTEAFF.

As concerns this clone: The sample contains more than one DNA sequence encoding this CDR3. The V and J genes are TRBV5-8 and TRBJ2-5, with 8 nucleotides matching TRBD2. J lost 4 bases, V lost 2 bases, and 7 bases had no gene match. The length of the CDR3 is 15 residues. Germline-derived CDR1 and CDR2 are SGHTS and YDEGEE. The DNA for the CDR3 is TGTGCCAGCAGCTTCGGACTGGCGGGGGGAGAGACCCAGTACTTC. The encoded protein is CASSFGLAGGETQYF.

In DNA form, the CDR3 reads TGTGCCAGCAGCGTTAGGGGACAGCACCATGAGCAGTTCTTC. This gives the protein CASSVRGQHHEQFF. The rearrangement links TRBV11-3 to TRBJ2-1, with 7 nucleotides matching TRBD1. The CDR3 covers 14 residues. From germline, CDR1 is SGHNT and CDR2 YENEEA. After removal of 5 bases from V and 8 bases from J, the junction contained 9 bases not matched to a gene.

This clone was observed a few times. The V and J genes are TRBV7-2 and TRBJ2-7; unclear D gene. Germline assignment: CDR1 SGHTA and CDR2 FQGNSA. This CDR3 contains 13 residues. V shed 1 base and J shed 7 bases, with 11 bases lying between them. The CDR3 nucleotides are TGTGCCAGCAGCTTAGAATACCAGTGGGAGCAGTACTTC. Translated, it gives CASSLEYQWEQYF.

The chain joins TRBV4-1 to TRBJ1-3; unclear D gene. Trimming removed 1 base at V and 4 bases at J, with 11 bases between. CDR1 and CDR2 (germline): MGHRA, YSYEKL. This CDR3 spans 15 amino acids. In nucleotides, the CDR3 is TGCGCCAGCAGCCAAGTGGAGAGTCAGGGAAACACCATATATTTT. Translating gives CASSQVESQGNTIYF.

This clone appeared a single time. The rearrangement joins TRBV4-1 to TRBJ1-1, with D maybe TRBD1 (5 bases). Trimming took off 4 bases at V and 7 bases at J, with 22 bases between the two ends. The CDR3 covers 16 residues. CDR1 is MGHRA, CDR2 YSYEKL, per germline. CDR3 in DNA: TGCGCCAGCAGCCCAGGGTCGGGGGGGTTTTCAGTTGAAGCTTTCTTT. Translation gives CASSPGSGGFSVEAFF.

The chain combines TRBV7-3 with TRBJ1-1; D unclear. The germline V and J ends were trimmed by 1 base and 6 bases, with 9 bases remaining between them. The CDR3 has 13 residues. CDR1 is SGHTA, CDR2 FQGTGA, per germline. The CDR3 nucleotides read TGTGCCAGCAGCTTAAGGGCAGATTCTGAAGCTTTCTTT. It translates to CASSLRADSEAFF.

The rearrangement uses TRBV9 and TRBJ2-2; maybe TRBD2 (6 bases). The CDR3 length is 17 residues. Per germline, CDR1 SGDLS and CDR2 YYNGEE. V was pared by 0 bases and J by 0 bases, with 12 bases between. CDR3 bases: TGTGCCAGCAGCGTAGTTGGAGGGAGATCGAACACCGGGGAGCTGTTTTTT. Translation: CASSVVGGRSNTGELFF. The entire variable domain, with the rest obtained from reference TRBV9 and TRBJ2-2, is as follows: DSGVTQTPKHLITATGQRVTLRCSPRSGDLSVYWYQQSLDQGLQFLIQYYNGEERAKGNILERFSAQQFPDLHSELNLSSLELGDSALYFCASSVVGGRSNTGELFFGEGSRLTVL.

This chain connects TRBV28 to TRBJ1-2, with TRBD1 matching 11 bases. The V gene's germline CDR1 is MDHEN and CDR2 SYDVKM. This CDR3 contains 14 residues. V lost 3 bases and J lost 6; bases outside the gene matches: 3. The CDR3 is CASSLWGQGDGYTF. The CDR3 DNA is TGTGCCAGCAGTTTGTGGGGACAGGGGGATGGCTACACCTTC.

The chain combines TRBV15 with TRBJ2-7; tentative D call: TRBD1 (5 bases). This CDR3 is built from 15 residues. V dropped 1 base and J dropped 7 bases, with 17 bases sitting between them. Per germline, CDR1 LNHNV and CDR2 YYDKDF (reference sequence). The CDR3 DNA sequence: TGTGCCACCAGCAGAGTGACAGCCCTACTACGAGAGCAGTACTTC. It yields the protein CATSRVTALLREQYF.

This chain uses TRBV4-2 with TRBJ1-1; D is uncertain. Germline CDR1 and CDR2: LGHNA and YNFKEQ. V lost 3 bases and J 3 bases, leaving 8 bases between the germline ends. The CDR3 sequence is 13 residues long. The CDR3 reads CASSQFGDTEAFF. CDR3 DNA: TGTGCCAGCAGCCAGTTCGGTGACACTGAAGCTTTCTTT.

This clone was seen only once. The chain is built from TRBV27 and TRBJ2-7; 7 bases map to TRBD1. This CDR3 comprises 12 residues. Germline V gene data show CDR1 as MNHEY and CDR2 as SMNVEV (reference sequence). J gave up 6 bases and V 4 bases, and 3 bases lay outside the gene matches. As DNA, the CDR3 is TGTGCCAGCAGTTCAACAGGGGTCGAGCAGTACTTC. Translated: CASSSTGVEQYF.

Remarks on this clone: Other DNA sequences within the sample encode an identical CDR3. The chain has TRBV5-6 and TRBJ1-1, with D tentatively TRBD1 (5 bases). The CDR3 sequence is 12 residues long. From germline, CDR1 is SGHDT and CDR2 YYEEEE. Trimming removed 1 base at V and 4 bases at J, with 5 bases between. Written as DNA, the CDR3 is TGTGCCAGCAGCTTGAGGGGCACTGAAGCTTTCTTT. Translating it yields CASSLRGTEAFF. Using reference TRBV5-6 and TRBJ1-1 for the parts outside the CDR3, the full variable domain is DAGVTQSPTHLIKTRGQQVTLRCSPKSGHDTVSWYQQALGQGPQFIFQYYEEEERQRGNFPDRFSGHQFPNYSSELNVNALLLGDSALYLCASSLRGTEAFFGQGTRLTVV.

The chain employs TRBV19 and TRBJ2-2, with D perhaps matching TRBD2 (6 bases). The germline gives CDR1 LNHDA, CDR2 SQIVND (reference sequence). CDR3 length: 15 residues. The V end was cut by 3 bases, the J end by 6 bases, with 14 bases between. CDR3 residues: CASSMARGSAGELFF. CDR3 DNA sequence: TGTGCCAGTAGTATGGCTCGGGGGTCGGCCGGGGAGCTGTTTTTT. The full variable domain, its missing parts supplied by reference TRBV19 and TRBJ2-2, is DGGITQSPKYLFRKEGQNVTLSCEQNLNHDAMYWYRQDPGQGLRLIYYSQIVNDFQKGDIAEGYSVSREKKESFPLTVTSAQKNPTAFYLCASSMARGSAGELFFGEGSRLTVL.

Many counts were recorded for this clone. The chain uses TRBV11-3 and TRBJ1-6; 7 bases line up with TRBD1. Germline V gene sequence: CDR1 SGHNT, CDR2 YENEEA. The CDR3 covers 17 residues. V gave up 4 bases and J gave up 3 bases; unmatched junction bases: 9. Here the CDR3 DNA reads TGTGCCAGCAGCTCCATTGACAGGGAACACTATAATTCACCCCTCCACTTT. Translating gives CASSSIDREHYNSPLHF.

The V gene is TRBV30, the J gene TRBJ1-2; 8 bases match TRBD1. This CDR3 has 11 amino acids. V shed 7 bases, J shed 7 bases, and the junction held 5 bases outside the gene matches. Germline CDR1 reads GTSNPN; CDR2 reads SVGIG (reference sequence). In DNA form, the CDR3 reads TGTGCCTCTGGGACAGGAGGTGGCTACACCTTC. Translating gives CASGTGGGYTF.